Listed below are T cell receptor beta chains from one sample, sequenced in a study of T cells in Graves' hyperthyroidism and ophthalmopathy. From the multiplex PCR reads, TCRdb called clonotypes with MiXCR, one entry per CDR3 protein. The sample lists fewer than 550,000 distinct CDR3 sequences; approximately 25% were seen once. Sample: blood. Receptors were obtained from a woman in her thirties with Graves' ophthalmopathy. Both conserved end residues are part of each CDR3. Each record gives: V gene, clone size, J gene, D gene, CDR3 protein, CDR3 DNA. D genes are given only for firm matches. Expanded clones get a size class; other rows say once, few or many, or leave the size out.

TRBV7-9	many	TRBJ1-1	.	CASSFRGLRDTEAFF	TGTGCCAGCAGCTTCAGGGGCCTGCGGGACACTGAAGCTTTCTTT
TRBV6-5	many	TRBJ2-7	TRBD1	CASSLNRGPDEQYF	TGTGCCAGCAGCTTAAACAGGGGGCCCGACGAGCAGTACTTC
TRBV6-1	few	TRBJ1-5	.	CASTKSGSSNQPQHF	TGTGCCAGCACTAAGTCAGGGTCTAGCAATCAGCCCCAGCATTTT
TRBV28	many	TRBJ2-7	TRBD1	CASCERQGAYEQYF	TGTGCCAGCTGTGAGAGACAGGGGGCCTACGAGCAGTACTTC
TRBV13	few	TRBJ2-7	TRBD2	CASSFRVSGGAYEQYF	TGTGCCAGCAGCTTTCGGGTCAGCGGGGGGGCCTACGAGCAGTACTTC
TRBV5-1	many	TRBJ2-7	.	CASSLGTLSYEQYF	TGCGCCAGCAGCTTAGGGACACTCTCCTACGAGCAGTACTTC
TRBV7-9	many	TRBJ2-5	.	CASSLAGATETQYF	TGTGCCAGCAGCTTAGCGGGGGCGACAGAGACCCAGTACTTC
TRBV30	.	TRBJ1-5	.	CAWSVAGGGNQPQHF	TGTGCCTGGAGTGTAGCTGGGGGCGGCAATCAGCCCCAGCATTTT
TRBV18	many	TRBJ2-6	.	CASSTNQGSGANVLTF	TGTGCCAGCTCAACAAACCAGGGCTCTGGGGCCAACGTCCTGACTTTC
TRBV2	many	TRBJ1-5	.	CASSEALKDQPQHF	TGTGCCAGCAGTGAAGCGCTTAAGGATCAGCCCCAGCATTTT
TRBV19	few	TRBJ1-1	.	CASSIFAGANTEAFF	TGTGCCAGTAGTATTTTTGCAGGGGCGAACACTGAAGCTTTCTTT
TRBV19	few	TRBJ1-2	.	CATRRQYGYTF	TGTGCCACCCGAAGACAGTATGGCTACACCTTC
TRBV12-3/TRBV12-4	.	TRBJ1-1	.	CASRERGFTEAFF	TGTGCCAGCAGGGAAAGAGGGTTCACTGAAGCTTTCTTT
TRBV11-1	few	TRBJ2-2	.	CASSLRLGDLNTGELFF	TGTGCCAGCAGCTTACGATTAGGAGACCTTAACACCGGGGAGCTGTTTTTT
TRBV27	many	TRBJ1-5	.	CASSLTQTSPQHF	TGTGCCAGCAGTTTAACCCAGACATCGCCCCAGCATTTT
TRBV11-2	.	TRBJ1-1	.	CASSLDLGGWGTEAFF	TGTGCCAGCAGCTTAGATCTTGGGGGTTGGGGCACTGAAGCTTTCTTT
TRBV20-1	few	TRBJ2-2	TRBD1	CSALLRGQGNTGELFF	TGCAGTGCCCTCCTACGGGGACAGGGGAACACCGGGGAGCTGTTTTTT
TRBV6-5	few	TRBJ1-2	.	CASSSGSLGGYTF	TGTGCCAGCAGTTCTGGGTCCTTAGGGGGCTACACCTTC
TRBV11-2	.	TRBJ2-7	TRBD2	CASSGPGRAYEQYF	TGTGCCAGCAGCGGCCCCGGGAGGGCCTACGAGCAGTACTTC
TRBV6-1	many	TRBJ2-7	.	CASKGTAGGDEQYF	TGTGCCAGCAAAGGGACAGCCGGGGGGGACGAGCAGTACTTC
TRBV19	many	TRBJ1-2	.	CASSVNGQTSIGGYTF	TGTGCCAGTAGTGTTAACGGACAGACGTCGATCGGGGGCTACACCTTC
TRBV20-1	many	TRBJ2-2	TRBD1	CSASRTGNTGELFF	TGCAGTGCTAGCCGGACAGGGAACACCGGGGAGCTGTTTTTT
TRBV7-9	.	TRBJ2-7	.	CASNPLGHYEQYF	TGTGCCAGCAACCCACTGGGACACTACGAGCAGTACTTC
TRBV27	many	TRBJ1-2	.	CASSWTYGYTF	TGTGCCAGCAGTTGGACCTATGGCTACACCTTC
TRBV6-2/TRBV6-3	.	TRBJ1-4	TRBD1	CASSRTGVNEKLFF	TGTGCCAGCAGTAGGACAGGTGTTAATGAAAAACTGTTTTTT
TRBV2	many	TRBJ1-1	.	CASSEGYRENTEAFF	TGTGCCAGCAGTGAAGGGTACAGGGAGAACACTGAAGCTTTCTTT
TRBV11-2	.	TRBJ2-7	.	CASSHLLVAGTTYEQYF	TGTGCCAGCAGCCACCTACTAGTTGCTGGGACAACCTACGAGCAGTACTTC